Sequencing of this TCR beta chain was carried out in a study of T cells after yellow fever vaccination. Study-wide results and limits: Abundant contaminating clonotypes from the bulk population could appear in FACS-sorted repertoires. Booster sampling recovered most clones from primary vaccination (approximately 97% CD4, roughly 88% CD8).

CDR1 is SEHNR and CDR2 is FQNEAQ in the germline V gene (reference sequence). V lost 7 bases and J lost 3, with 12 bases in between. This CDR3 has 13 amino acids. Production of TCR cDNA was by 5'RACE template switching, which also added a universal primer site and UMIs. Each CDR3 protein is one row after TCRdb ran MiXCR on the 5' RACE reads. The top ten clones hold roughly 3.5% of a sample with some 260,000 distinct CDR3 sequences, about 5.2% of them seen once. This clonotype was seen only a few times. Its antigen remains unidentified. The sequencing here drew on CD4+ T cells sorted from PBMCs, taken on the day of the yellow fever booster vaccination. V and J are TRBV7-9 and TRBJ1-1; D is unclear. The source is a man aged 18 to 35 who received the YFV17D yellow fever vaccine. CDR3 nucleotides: TGTGCCAGCACCATAGATCTGGACACTGAAGCTTTCTTT. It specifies CASTIDLDTEAFF.